This TCR beta chain was sequenced in a study of blood T cell repertoires in COVID-19. Germline V gene sequence: CDR1 SGHNT, CDR2 YYREEE (reference sequence). This CDR3 comprises 14 residues. The V and J ends lost 2 bases and 2 bases, in that order; junction bases with no gene match: 1. Measured with immunoSEQ multiplex PCR; TCRdb has only the in-frame clones, and not every one. The data hold about 300,000 clones, with 85% to 90% observed a single time. The chain carries TRBV5-4 and TRBJ1-3; 7 positions agree with TRBD1. The sequenced material came from peripheral blood. The sequence derives from a woman aged 45 to 65 with COVID-19, enrolled during active disease. The CDR3 sequence: CASSLDRAGNTIYF. The DNA of the CDR3 is TGTGCCAGCAGCTTAGACAGGGCTGGAAACACCATATATTTT.